This T cell receptor beta chain was identified in a study of PD-1 blockade in classical Hodgkin lymphoma. Broader study findings: Baseline TCR diversity was reportedly lower in newly diagnosed patients than healthy donors.

This clone was seen only a few times. Its antigen is still unknown. This CDR3 has 12 residues. Using immunoSEQ multiplex PCR, the repertoire was profiled, and TCRdb retains in-frame clones only, with some absent. The sample yields 15,000 to 20,000 clones, approximately 87% seen once. Time point of the sample: cycle 4 day 1 (C4D1), after five to seven weeks of nivolumab. Brentuximab vedotin exposure varied, and every patient relapsed after autologous stem cell transplantation. Thawed PBMCs yielded CD4+ T cells through magnetic negative selection. Best responses were complete response, partial response or progressive disease.

This chain connects TRBV12-2 to TRBJ1-2. TRBV12-2 is flagged as a pseudogene. The material was CD4+ T cells from blood, obtained before the fourth cycle of nivolumab. The sequence was collected from a human donor with classical Hodgkin lymphoma. Written as DNA, the CDR3 is TGTGCCGAGGGCACCCGAGGCTATGGCTACACCTTC. Translation: CAEGTRGYGYTF.